This T cell receptor beta chain was captured in a study of T cells expressing NK-cell markers. The CDR3 runs 15 residues. UMIs accompanied the 5'RACE template switching by which TCR beta cDNA was made. TCRdb reprocessed the 5' RACE reads, keeping one entry per CDR3 protein, no DNA. The sample table sets out roughly 390,000 distinct CDR3 sequences. The rearrangement links TRBV12-3 or TRBV12-4 to TRBJ2-1. This clonotype was sampled from a woman aged 45-65 years in good health. Sequencing was performed on blood T cells: a sorted CD56 or NKG2C T cell subset, CD4+ or CD8+ T cells, or bulk PBMC T cells (not recorded which). This CDR3 reads CASSFPRRSYNEQFF.